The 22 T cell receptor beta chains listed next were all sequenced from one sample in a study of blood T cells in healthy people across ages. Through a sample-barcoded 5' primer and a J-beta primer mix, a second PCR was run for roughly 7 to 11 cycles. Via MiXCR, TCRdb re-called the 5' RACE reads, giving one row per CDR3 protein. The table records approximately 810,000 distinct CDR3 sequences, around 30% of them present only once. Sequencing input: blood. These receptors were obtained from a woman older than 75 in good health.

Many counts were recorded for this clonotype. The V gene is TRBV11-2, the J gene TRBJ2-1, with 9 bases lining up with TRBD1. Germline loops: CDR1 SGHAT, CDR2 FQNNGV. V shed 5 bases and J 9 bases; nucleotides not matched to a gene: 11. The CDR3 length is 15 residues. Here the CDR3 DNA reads TGTGCCAGCAGCCAACTGGACAGGGGCGGTATTGAGCAGTTCTTC. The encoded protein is CASSQLDRGGIEQFF.

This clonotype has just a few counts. For the CDR3, the DNA is TGTGCCAGCAGTACCCGACAGATCGAGCAGTTCTTC. As protein: CASSTRQIEQFF. The chain has TRBV28 and TRBJ2-1, with a possible D match to TRBD1 (5 bases). The CDR3 runs to 12 residues. Trimming stripped 5 bases from V and 10 bases from J, with 12 bases between. Per germline, CDR1 MDHEN and CDR2 SYDVKM.

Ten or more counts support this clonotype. CDR3 nucleotides: TGTGCCAGCAGCCGCCGGGTCTACGCTGAAGCTTTCTTT. Translating it yields CASSRRVYAEAFF. V and J are TRBV7-2 and TRBJ1-1; D uncertain. The CDR3 contains 13 residues. Trimming shortened V by 5 bases and J by 6 bases, and 13 bases separated the two germline ends. CDR1 and CDR2 from the germline V gene are SGHTA and FQGNSA.

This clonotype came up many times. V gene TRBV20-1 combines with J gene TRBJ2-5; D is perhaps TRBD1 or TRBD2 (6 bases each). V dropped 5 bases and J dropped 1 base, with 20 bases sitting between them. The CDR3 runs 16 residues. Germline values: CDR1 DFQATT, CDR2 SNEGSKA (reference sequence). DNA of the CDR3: TGCAGTGCTGGGAGGTATGAGGGGGGCATCCAAGAGACCCAGTACTTC. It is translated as CSAGRYEGGIQETQYF.

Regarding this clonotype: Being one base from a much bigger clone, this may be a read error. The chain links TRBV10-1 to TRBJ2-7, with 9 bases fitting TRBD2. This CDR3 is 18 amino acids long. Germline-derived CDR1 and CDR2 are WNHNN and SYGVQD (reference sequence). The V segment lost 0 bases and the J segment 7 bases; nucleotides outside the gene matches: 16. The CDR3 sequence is CASSESKTSGGGGGEQYF. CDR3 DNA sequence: TGCGCCAGCAGTGAGTCGAAGACGTCTGGCGGGGGGGGCGGTGAGCAGTACTTC.

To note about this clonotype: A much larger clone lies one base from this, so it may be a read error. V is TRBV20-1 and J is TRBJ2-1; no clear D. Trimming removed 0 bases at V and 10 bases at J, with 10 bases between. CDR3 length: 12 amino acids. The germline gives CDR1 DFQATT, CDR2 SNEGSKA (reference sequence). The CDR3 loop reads CSARDPTYEQFF. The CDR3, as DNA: TGCAGTGCTAGAGACCCCACCTACGAGCAGTTCTTC.

DNA of the CDR3: TGTGCCAGCAGCCAAGAAGGGGAAGTAGATGGAGAGACCCAGTACTTC. It specifies CASSQEGEVDGETQYF. This chain uses TRBV3-1 with TRBJ2-5; D might be TRBD1 (5 bases). Germline CDR1 is LGHDT and CDR2 is YNNKEL (reference sequence). The CDR3 is made up of 16 amino acids. Trimming removed 0 bases at V and 4 bases at J, with 15 bases between.

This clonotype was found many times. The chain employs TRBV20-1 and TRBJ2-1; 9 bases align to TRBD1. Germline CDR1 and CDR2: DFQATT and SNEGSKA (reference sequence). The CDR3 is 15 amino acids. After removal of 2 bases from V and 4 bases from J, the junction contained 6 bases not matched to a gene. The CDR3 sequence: CSARSTGGPYNEQFF. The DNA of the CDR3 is TGCAGTGCTAGATCCACAGGGGGCCCTTACAATGAGCAGTTCTTC.

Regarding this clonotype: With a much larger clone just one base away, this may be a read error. CDR3 DNA: TGCAGTGCTCCAATCATAGGCAATGAGCAGTTCTTC. Amino acid sequence: CSAPIIGNEQFF. The chain combines TRBV20-1 with TRBJ2-1; D not certain. The germline CDR1 and CDR2 sequences are DFQATT and SNEGSKA (reference sequence). The V and J ends lost 5 bases and 6 bases respectively, with 11 bases between them. The CDR3 loop spans 12 amino acids.

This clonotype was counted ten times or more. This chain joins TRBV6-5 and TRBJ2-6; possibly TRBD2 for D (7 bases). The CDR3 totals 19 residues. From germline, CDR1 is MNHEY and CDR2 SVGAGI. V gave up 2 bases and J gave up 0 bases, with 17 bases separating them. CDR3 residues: CASSYHGGGGGSGANVLTF. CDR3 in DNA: TGTGCCAGCAGTTACCACGGAGGAGGGGGGGGCTCTGGGGCCAACGTCCTGACTTTC.

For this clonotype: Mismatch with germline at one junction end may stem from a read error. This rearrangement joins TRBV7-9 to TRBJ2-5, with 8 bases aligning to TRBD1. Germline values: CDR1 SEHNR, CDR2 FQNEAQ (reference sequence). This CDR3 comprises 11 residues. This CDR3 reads CASSFSGQEFF. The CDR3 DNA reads TGTGCCAGCAGCTTCTCGGGACAGGAATTCTTC.

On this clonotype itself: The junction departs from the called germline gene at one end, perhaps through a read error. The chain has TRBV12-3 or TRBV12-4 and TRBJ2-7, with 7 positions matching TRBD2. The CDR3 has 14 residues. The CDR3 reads CASSLGGRAYEEYF. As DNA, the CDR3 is TGTGCCAGCAGTTTAGGCGGGAGAGCCTACGAGGAGTACTTC.

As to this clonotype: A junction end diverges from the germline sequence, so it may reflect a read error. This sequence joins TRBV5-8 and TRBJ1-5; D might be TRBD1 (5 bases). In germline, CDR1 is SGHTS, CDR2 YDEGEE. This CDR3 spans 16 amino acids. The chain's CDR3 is CVSSLGPGRGNQPQHF. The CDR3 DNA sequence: TGTGTCAGCAGCTTGGGTCCAGGGAGGGGCAATCAGCCCCAGCATTTT.

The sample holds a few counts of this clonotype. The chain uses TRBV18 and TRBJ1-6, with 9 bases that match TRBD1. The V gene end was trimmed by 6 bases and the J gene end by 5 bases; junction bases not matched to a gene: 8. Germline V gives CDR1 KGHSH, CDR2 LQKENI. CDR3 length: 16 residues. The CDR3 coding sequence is TGTGCCAGCTCGCGCTCGGACAGGGGAAATAATTCACCCCTCCACTTT. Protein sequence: CASSRSDRGNNSPLHF. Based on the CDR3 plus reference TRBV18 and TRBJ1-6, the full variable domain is NAGVMQNPRHLVRRRGQEARLRCSPMKGHSHVYWYRQLPEEGLKFMVYLQKENIIDESGMPKERFSAEFPKEGPSILRIQQVVRGDSAAYFCASSRSDRGNNSPLHFGNGTRLTVT.

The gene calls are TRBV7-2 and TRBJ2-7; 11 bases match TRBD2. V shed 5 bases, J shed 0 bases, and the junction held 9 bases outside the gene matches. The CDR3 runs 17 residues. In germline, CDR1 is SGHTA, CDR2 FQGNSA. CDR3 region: CASSPGLAAYRSYEQYF. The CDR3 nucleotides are TGTGCCAGCAGCCCGGGACTAGCGGCTTACCGCTCCTACGAGCAGTACTTC. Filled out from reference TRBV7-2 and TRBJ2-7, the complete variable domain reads GAGVSQSPSNKVTEKGKDVELRCDPISGHTALYWYRQSLGQGLEFLIYFQGNSAPDKSGLPSDRFSAERTGGSVSTLTIQRTQQEDSAVYLCASSPGLAAYRSYEQYFGPGTRLTVT.

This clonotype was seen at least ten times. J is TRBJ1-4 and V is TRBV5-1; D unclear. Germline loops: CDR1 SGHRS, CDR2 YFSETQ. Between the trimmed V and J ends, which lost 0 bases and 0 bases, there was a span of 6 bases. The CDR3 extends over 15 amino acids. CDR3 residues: CASSLGSTTNEKLFF. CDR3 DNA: TGCGCCAGCAGCTTGGGTAGCACAACTAATGAAAAACTGTTTTTT.

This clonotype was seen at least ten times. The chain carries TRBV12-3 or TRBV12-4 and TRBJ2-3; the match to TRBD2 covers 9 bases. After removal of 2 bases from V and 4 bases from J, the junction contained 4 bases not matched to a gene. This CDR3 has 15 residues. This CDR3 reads CASSLLAGIPDTQYF. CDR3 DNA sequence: TGTGCCAGCAGTTTACTAGCGGGGATTCCAGATACGCAGTATTTT.

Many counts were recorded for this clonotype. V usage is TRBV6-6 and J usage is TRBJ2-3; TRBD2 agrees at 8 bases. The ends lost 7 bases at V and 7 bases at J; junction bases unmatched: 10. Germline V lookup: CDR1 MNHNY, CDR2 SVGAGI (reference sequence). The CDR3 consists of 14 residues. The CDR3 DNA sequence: TGTGCCAGCACTGGTCCAGCGGGGGAGAATACGCAGTATTTT. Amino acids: CASTGPAGENTQYF.

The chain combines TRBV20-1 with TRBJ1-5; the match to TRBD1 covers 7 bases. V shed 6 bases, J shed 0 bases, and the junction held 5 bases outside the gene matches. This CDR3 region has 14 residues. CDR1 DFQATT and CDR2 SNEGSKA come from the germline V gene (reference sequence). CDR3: CSARTGYSNQPQHF. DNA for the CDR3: TGCAGTGCGCGGACAGGTTATAGCAATCAGCCCCAGCATTTT.

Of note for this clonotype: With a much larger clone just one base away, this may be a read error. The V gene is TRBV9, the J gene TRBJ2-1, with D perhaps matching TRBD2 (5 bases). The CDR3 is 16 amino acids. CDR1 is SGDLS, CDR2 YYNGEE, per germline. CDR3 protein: CAGSVVSRAGYNEQFF. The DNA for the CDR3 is TGTGCCGGCAGCGTAGTCTCGAGGGCAGGTTACAATGAGCAGTTCTTC. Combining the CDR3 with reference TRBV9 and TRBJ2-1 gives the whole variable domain DSGVTQTPKHLITATGQRVTLRCSPRSGDLSVYWYQQSLDQGLQFLIQYYNGEERAKGNILERFSAQQFPDLHSELNLSSLELGDSALYFCAGSVVSRAGYNEQFFGPGTRLTVL.

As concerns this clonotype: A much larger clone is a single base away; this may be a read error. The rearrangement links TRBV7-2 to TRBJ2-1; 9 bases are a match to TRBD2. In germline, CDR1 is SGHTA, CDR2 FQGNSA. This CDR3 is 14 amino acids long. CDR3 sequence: CASGLAGVLETQFF. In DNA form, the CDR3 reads TGTGCCAGCGGCTTAGCGGGGGTCTTAGAGACCCAGTTCTTC.

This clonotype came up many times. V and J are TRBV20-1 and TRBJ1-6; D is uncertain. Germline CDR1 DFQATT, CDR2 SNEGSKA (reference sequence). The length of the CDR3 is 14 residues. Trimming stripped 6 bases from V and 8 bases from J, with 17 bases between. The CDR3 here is CSAPSREPDSPLHF. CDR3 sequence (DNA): TGCAGTGCACCTAGCCGGGAACCCGATTCACCCCTCCACTTT.